This T cell receptor beta chain appears in the sequencing data of a study of T-cell reconstitution after alpha-beta-depleted transplantation in children. Study-level results: Several hundred expanded graft clones reportedly were the source of alpha-beta T cells about two months after transplant. Surviving recipient cells, namely T cells and thymic progenitors, were the source of high day-60 TCRbeta diversity in some patients. T-cell numbers and diversity one year post-transplant derived largely from freshly generated T cells.

Between the trimmed V and J ends, which lost 0 bases and 11 bases, there was a span of 10 bases. The CDR3 runs 12 residues. Germline lookup yields CDR1 LGHDT and CDR2 YNNKEL (reference sequence). Construction of the TCRbeta library involved unique molecular identifiers. TCRdb independently ran MiXCR on the PCR reads; one entry per CDR3 protein. This repertoire shows approximately 630,000 distinct CDR3 sequences, around 14% found once; its top ten account for 0.79%. This clonotype was seen a few times. The antigen is unknown. The receptor comes from a girl aged 2-10 years with congenital amegakaryocytic thrombocytopenia, due to receive a stem cell transplant. The sequences come from PBMCs, collected before TCRalphabeta/CD19-depleted stem cell transplant. V usage is TRBV3-1 and J usage is TRBJ2-5, with D uncertain. CDR3 residues: CASSQEDPGQYF. In DNA, the CDR3 is TGTGCCAGCAGCCAAGAAGATCCAGGACAGTACTTC.